This TCR beta chain was documented in a study of human T cells and chemical hapten exposure. Germline V CDR1 and CDR2: SSHAT, FNYEAQ (reference sequence). Trimming stripped 5 bases from V and 3 bases from J, with 14 bases between. This CDR3 is 15 amino acids long. Time point: patch test 3, about 24 weeks after DPC sensitization. Treatment specified: therapeutic diphenylcyclopropenone sensitization with weekly scalp DPC. The sample holds many counts of this clonotype. One entry per CDR3 protein, called by TCRdb with MiXCR from the RACE reads. Of roughly 89,000 distinct CDR3 sequences listed, about a tenth were seen once; the top ten hold around 1.1%.

The source of this sequence is a woman in her twenties or thirties with alopecia areata. Some clones in this sample may be carry-over from other donors' samples. The material was whole blood, obtained in connection with sensitization to the hapten diphenylcyclopropenone (DPC). The V gene is TRBV7-7, the J gene TRBJ2-1; D is unclear. CDR3 in DNA: TGTGCCAGCAGCGTATACTACCATAACTACAATGAGCAGTTCTTC. Translating gives CASSVYYHNYNEQFF.